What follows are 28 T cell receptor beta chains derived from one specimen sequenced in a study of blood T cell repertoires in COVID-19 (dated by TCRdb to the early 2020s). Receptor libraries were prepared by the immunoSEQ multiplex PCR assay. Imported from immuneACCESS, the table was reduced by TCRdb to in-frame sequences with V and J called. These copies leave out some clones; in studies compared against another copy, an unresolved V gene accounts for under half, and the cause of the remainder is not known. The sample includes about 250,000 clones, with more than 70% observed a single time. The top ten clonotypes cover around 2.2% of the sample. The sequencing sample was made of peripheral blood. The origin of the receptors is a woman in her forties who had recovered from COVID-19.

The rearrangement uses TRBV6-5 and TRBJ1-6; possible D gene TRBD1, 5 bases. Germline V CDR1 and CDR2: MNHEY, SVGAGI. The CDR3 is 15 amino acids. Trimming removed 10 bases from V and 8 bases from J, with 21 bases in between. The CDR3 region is CATLRTWGVDSPLHF. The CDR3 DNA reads TGTGCCACCCTTAGAACATGGGGGGTGGATTCACCCCTCCACTTT.

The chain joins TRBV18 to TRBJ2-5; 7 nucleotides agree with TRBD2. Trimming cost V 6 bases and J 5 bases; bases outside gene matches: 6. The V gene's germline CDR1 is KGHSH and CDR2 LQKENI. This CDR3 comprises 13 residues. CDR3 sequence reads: CASSPGLKETQYF. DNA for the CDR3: TGTGCCAGCTCGCCGGGACTAAAGGAGACCCAGTACTTC.

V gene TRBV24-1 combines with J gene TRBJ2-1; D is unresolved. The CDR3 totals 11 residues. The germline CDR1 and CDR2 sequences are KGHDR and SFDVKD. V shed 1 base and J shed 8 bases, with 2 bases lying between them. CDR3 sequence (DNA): TGTGCCACCAGTGATTTCGATGAGCAGTTCTTC. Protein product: CATSDFDEQFF.

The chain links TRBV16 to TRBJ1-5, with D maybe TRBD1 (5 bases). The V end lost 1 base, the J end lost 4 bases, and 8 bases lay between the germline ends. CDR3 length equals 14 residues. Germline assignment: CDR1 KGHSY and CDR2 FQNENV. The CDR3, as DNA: TGTGCCAGCAGCCAATGGGGCGGTAATCAGCCCCAGCATTTT. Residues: CASSQWGGNQPQHF.

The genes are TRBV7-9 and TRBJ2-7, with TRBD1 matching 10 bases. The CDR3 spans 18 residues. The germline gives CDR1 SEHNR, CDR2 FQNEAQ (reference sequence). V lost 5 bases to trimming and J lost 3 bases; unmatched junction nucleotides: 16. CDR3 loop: CASSQTDRGLSPNYEQYF. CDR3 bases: TGTGCCAGCAGCCAAACGGACAGGGGGTTAAGCCCCAACTACGAGCAGTACTTC. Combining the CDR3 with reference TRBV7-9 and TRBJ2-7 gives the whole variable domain DTGVSQNPRHKITKRGQNVTFRCDPISEHNRLYWYRQTLGQGPEFLTYFQNEAQLEKSRLLSDRFSAERPKGSFSTLEIQRTEQGDSAMYLCASSQTDRGLSPNYEQYFGPGTRLTVT.

CDR3 nucleotide sequence: TGTGCCATCAGTGAGCCGATAGGCGTTGGGGTAGAGGGCCAGTACTTC. It is translated as CAISEPIGVGVEGQYF. The gene calls are TRBV10-3 and TRBJ2-5; D may be TRBD2 (5 bases). The CDR3 loop spans 16 amino acids. From germline, CDR1 is ENHRY and CDR2 SYGVKD. The V end was cut by 2 bases, the J end by 10 bases, with 23 bases between.

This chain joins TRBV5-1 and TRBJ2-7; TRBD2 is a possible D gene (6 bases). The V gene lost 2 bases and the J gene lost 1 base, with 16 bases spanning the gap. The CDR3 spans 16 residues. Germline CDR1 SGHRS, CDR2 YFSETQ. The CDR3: CASSLSPGVESYEQYF. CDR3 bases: TGCGCCAGCAGCTTAAGTCCGGGGGTCGAGTCCTACGAGCAGTACTTC.

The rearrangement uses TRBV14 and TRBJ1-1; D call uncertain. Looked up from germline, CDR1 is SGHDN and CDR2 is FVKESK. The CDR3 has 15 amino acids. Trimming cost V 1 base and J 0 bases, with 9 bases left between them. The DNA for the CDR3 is TGTGCCAGCAGCCAAGGGATTGACATGAACACTGAAGCTTTCTTT. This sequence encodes CASSQGIDMNTEAFF. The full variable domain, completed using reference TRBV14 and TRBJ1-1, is EAGVTQFPSHSVIEKGQTVTLRCDPISGHDNLYWYRRVMGKEIKFLLHFVKESKQDESGMPNNRFLAERTGGTYSTLKVQPAELEDSGVYFCASSQGIDMNTEAFFGQGTRLTVV.

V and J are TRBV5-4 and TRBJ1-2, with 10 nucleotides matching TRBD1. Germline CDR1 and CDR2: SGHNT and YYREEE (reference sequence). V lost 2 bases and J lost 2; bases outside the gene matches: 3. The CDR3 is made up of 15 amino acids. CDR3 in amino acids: CASSFMGQGNYGYTF. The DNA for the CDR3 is TGTGCCAGCAGCTTTATGGGACAGGGGAACTATGGCTACACCTTC.

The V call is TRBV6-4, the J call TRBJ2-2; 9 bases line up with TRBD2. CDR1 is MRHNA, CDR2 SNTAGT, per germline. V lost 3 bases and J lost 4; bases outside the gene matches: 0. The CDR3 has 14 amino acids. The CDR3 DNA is TGTGCCAGCAGTGAGCGGGGGGGCACCGGGGAGCTGTTTTTT. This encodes CASSERGGTGELFF.

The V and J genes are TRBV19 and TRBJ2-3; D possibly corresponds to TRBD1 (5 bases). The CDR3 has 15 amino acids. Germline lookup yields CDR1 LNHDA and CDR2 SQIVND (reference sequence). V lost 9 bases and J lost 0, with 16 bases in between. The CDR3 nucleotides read TGTGCCAGCCTGAGCCGAGCAGGGAGCACAGATACGCAGTATTTT. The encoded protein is CASLSRAGSTDTQYF. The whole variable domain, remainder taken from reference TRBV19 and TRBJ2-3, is DGGITQSPKYLFRKEGQNVTLSCEQNLNHDAMYWYRQDPGQGLRLIYYSQIVNDFQKGDIAEGYSVSREKKESFPLTVTSAQKNPTAFYLCASLSRAGSTDTQYFGPGTRLTVL.

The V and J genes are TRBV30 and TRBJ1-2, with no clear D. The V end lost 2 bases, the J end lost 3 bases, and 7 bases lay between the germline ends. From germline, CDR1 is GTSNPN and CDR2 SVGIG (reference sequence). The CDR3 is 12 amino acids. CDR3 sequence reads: CAWSTEDYGYTF. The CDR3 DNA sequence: TGTGCCTGGAGTACGGAGGACTATGGCTACACCTTC.

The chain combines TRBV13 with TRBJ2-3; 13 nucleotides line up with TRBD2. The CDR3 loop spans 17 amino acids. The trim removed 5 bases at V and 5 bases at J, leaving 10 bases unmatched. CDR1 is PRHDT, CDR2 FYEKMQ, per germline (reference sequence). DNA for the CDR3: TGTGCCAGCAGCAAAACTAGCGGGGGGGCCTTCGGAGATACGCAGTATTTT. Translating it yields CASSKTSGGAFGDTQYF.

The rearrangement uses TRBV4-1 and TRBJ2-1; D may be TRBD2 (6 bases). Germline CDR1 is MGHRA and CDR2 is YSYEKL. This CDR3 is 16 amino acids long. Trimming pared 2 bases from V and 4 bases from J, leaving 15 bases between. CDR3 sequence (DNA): TGCGCCAGCAGCCAATCGGGGGTTTCACCGTACAATGAGCAGTTCTTC. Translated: CASSQSGVSPYNEQFF.

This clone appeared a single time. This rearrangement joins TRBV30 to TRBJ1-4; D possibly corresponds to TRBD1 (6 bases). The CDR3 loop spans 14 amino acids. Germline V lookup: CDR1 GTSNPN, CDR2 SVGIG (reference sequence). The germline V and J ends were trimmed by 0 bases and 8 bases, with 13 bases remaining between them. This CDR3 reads CAWSVLGADEKLFF. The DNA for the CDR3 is TGTGCCTGGAGTGTACTGGGGGCGGACGAAAAACTGTTTTTT. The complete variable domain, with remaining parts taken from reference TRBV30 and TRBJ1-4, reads SQTIHQWPATLVQPVGSPLSLECTVEGTSNPNLYWYRQAAGRGLQLLFYSVGIGQISSEVPQNLSASRPQDRQFILSSKKLLLSDSGFYLCAWSVLGADEKLFFGSGTQLSVL.

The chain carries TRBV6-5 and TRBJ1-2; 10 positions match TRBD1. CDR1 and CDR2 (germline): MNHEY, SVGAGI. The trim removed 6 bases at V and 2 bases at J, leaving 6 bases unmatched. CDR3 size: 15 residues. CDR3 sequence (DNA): TGTGCCAGCAGCCCAGGGACAGGGGAGAACTATGGCTACACCTTC. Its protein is CASSPGTGENYGYTF.

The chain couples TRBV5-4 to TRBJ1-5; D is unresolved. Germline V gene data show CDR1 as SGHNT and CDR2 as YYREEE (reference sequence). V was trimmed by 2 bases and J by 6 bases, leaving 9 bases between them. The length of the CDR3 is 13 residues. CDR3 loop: CASSFDGGQPQHF. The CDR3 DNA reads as TGTGCCAGCAGCTTTGACGGAGGTCAGCCCCAGCATTTT. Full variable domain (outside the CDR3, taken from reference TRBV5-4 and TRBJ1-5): ETGVTQSPTHLIKTRGQQVTLRCSSQSGHNTVSWYQQALGQGPQFIFQYYREEENGRGNFPPRFSGLQFPNYSSELNVNALELDDSALYLCASSFDGGQPQHFGDGTRLSIL.

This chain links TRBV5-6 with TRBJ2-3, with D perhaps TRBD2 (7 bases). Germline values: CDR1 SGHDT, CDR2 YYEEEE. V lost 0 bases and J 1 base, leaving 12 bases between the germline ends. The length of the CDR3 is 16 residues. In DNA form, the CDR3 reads TGTGCCAGCAGCTTGGGAGGGGGGGGCGGCACAGATACGCAGTATTTT. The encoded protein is CASSLGGGGGTDTQYF. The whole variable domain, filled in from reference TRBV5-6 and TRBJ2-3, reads DAGVTQSPTHLIKTRGQQVTLRCSPKSGHDTVSWYQQALGQGPQFIFQYYEEEERQRGNFPDRFSGHQFPNYSSELNVNALLLGDSALYLCASSLGGGGGTDTQYFGPGTRLTVL.

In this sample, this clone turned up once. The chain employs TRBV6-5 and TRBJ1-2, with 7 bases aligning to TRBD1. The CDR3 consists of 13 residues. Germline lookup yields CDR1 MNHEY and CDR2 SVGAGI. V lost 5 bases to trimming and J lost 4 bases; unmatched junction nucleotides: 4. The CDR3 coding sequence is TGTGCCAGCAGTCAGACAGGGCCCTATGGCTACACCTTC. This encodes CASSQTGPYGYTF.

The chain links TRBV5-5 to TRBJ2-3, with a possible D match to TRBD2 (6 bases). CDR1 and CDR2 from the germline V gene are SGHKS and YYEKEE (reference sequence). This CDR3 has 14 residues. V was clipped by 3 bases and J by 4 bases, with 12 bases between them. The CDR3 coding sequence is TGTGCCAGCAGCTGGAGGGGAGATCCAGATACGCAGTATTTT. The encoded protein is CASSWRGDPDTQYF.

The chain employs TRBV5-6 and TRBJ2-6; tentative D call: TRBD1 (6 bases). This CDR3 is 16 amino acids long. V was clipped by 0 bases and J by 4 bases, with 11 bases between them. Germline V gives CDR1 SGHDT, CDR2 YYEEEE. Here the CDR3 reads CASSLVRGAGANVLTF. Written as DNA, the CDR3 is TGTGCCAGCAGCTTGGTCAGGGGCGCCGGGGCCAACGTCCTGACTTTC.

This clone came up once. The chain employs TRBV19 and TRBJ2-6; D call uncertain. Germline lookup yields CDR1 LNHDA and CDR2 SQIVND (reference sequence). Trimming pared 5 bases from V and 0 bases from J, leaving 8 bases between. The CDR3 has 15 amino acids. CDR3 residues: CASSEFYSGANVLTF. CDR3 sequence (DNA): TGTGCCAGTAGTGAGTTCTACTCTGGGGCCAACGTCCTGACTTTC.

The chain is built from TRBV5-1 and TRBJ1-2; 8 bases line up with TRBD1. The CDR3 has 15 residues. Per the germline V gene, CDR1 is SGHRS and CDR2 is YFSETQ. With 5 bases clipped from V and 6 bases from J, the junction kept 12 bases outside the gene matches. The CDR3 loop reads CASSPTVTGVNGYTF. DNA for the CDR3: TGCGCCAGCAGTCCTACCGTGACAGGGGTAAATGGCTACACCTTC. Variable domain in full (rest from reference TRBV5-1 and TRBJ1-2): KAGVTQTPRYLIKTRGQQVTLSCSPISGHRSVSWYQQTPGQGLQFLFEYFSETQRNKGNFPGRFSGRQFSNSRSEMNVSTLELGDSALYLCASSPTVTGVNGYTFGSGTRLTVV.

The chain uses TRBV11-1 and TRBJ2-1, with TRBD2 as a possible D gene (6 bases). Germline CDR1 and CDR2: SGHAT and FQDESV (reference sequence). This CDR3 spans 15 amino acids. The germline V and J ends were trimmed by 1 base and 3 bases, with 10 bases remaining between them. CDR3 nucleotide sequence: TGTGCCAGCAGCTTAGTGGGAGGCCACTACAATGAGCAGTTCTTC. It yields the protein CASSLVGGHYNEQFF.

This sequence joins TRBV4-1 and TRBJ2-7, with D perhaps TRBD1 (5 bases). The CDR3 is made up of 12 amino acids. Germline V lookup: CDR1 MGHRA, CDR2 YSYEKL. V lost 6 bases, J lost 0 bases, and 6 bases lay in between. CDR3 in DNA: TGCGCCAGCAGGGACACCTCCTACGAGCAGTACTTC. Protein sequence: CASRDTSYEQYF.

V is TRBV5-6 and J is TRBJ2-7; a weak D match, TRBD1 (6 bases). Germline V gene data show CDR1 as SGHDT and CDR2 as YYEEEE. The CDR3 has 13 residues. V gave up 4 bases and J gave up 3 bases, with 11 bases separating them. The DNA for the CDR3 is TGTGCCAGCAGCCTAACGGACAGCTACGAGCAGTACTTC. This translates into CASSLTDSYEQYF.

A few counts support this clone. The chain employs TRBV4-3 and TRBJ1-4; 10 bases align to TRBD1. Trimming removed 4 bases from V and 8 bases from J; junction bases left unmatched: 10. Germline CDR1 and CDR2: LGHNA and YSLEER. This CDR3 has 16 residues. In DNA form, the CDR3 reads TGCGCCAGCAGCCTTGGACAGGGGGGCGGGGAGGAAAAACTGTTTTTT. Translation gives CASSLGQGGGEEKLFF.

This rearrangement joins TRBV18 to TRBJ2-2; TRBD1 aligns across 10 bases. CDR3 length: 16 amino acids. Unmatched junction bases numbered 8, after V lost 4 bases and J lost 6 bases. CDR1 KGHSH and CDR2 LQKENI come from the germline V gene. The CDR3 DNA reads TGTGCCAGCTCACGCTCCGGGACAGGGGACGCCGGGGAGCTGTTTTTT. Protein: CASSRSGTGDAGELFF.